Detailed here is one TCR beta chain. Its target is unknown. It was focal radiation plus CTLA-4 blockade with ipilimumab that patients with chemo-refractory metastatic non-small-cell lung cancer received. CDR1 is SGHTS and CDR2 is YDEGEE in the germline V gene. Trimming took 6 bases from V and 9 from J; bases not matched to a gene: 8. This CDR3 comprises 15 residues. This specimen comes from a study of radiotherapy plus CTLA-4 blockade in lung cancer. Turning to the study itself: Of all patients, approximately 20% responded objectively and 31% showed disease control.

The method was immunoSEQ multiplex PCR; TCRdb's version includes in-frame clones alone and lacks a portion of them. The data hold approximately 94,000 clones, with roughly 85% observed a single time. Study results and limitations: Radiotherapy with ipilimumab was followed by blood expansion of tumor-derived clones. Response was reportedly best predicted by early blood T cell clone dynamics, with interferon-beta.

The sample consisted of peripheral blood, taken from a patient treated with radiotherapy plus ipilimumab. The J gene is TRBJ2-1, the V gene TRBV5-8; 14 nucleotides align to TRBD2. The clonotype comes from a human donor with non-small cell lung cancer that progressed on radiotherapy plus ipilimumab. The CDR3 spells CASTQGLAGVIEQFF. The CDR3, as DNA: TGTGCCAGCACCCAGGGACTAGCGGGAGTTATTGAGCAGTTCTTC.